The next 17 T cell receptor beta chains were all read from a single sample in a study of cytomegalovirus exposure and HLA in healthy donors. It was with 60 Vbeta and 13 Jbeta primers that the PCR ran. The repertoire was sequenced with immunoSEQ multiplex PCR; TCRdb's copy has only in-frame clones and lacks some. The data show some 200,000 clones, roughly 87% seen once. Sequenced: PBMCs. The receptors stem from a girl under three years old in good health and CMV-seronegative.

The chain uses TRBV7-9 and TRBJ2-7, with 8 bases fitting TRBD1. The V segment lost 5 bases and the J segment 1 base; nucleotides outside the gene matches: 7. Germline V gives CDR1 SEHNR, CDR2 FQNEAQ (reference sequence). This CDR3 comprises 15 residues. This CDR3 reads CASSGQGLGSYEQYF. CDR3 coding DNA: TGTGCCAGCAGCGGACAGGGCCTCGGATCCTACGAGCAGTACTTC.

The chain links TRBV10-3 to TRBJ1-1; 8 positions match TRBD1. The V and J ends lost 4 bases and 2 bases, in that order; junction bases with no gene match: 9. Germline CDR1 ENHRY, CDR2 SYGVKD. The CDR3 loop spans 16 amino acids. The CDR3 region has the DNA TGTGCCATCAGTGTTGACAGGGGAATTGGAAACACTGAAGCTTTCTTT. Its translation is CAISVDRGIGNTEAFF.

The chain recombines TRBV6-1 with TRBJ2-7, with 7 bases identical to TRBD1. Germline V CDR1 and CDR2: MNHNS, SASEGT. Trimming took 2 bases from V and 3 from J; bases not matched to a gene: 7. The CDR3 runs 15 residues. CDR3 sequence reads: CASSESGAGGYEQYF. CDR3 DNA sequence: TGTGCCAGCAGTGAAAGTGGGGCAGGGGGCTACGAGCAGTACTTC.

CDR3 coding DNA: TGTGCCAGCAGTGACCGGGACAGGGGGGGGACTGAAGCTTTCTTT. It codes for CASSDRDRGGTEAFF. The gene calls are TRBV6-1 and TRBJ1-1; 11 nucleotides align to TRBD1. Germline V CDR1 and CDR2: MNHNS, SASEGT. The CDR3 extends over 15 amino acids. V gave up 3 bases and J gave up 5 bases; unmatched junction bases: 5.

This clone was seen more than once but under ten times. The V gene is TRBV18, the J gene TRBJ2-7; 7 bases are shared with TRBD1. The germline gives CDR1 KGHSH, CDR2 LQKENI. This CDR3 contains 11 residues. V shed 6 bases and J 9 bases; nucleotides not matched to a gene: 5. CDR3: CASSDGDRQYF. The CDR3 DNA follows: TGTGCCAGCTCCGATGGGGACAGGCAGTACTTC.

The chain uses TRBV6-5 and TRBJ2-1, with TRBD2 matching over 9 bases. V dropped 3 bases and J dropped 8; count of bases not matched to a gene: 8. Germline V lookup: CDR1 MNHEY, CDR2 SVGAGI. This CDR3 has 15 amino acids. CDR3 region: CASSYSAGGSYEQFF. The CDR3 DNA sequence: TGTGCCAGCAGTTATTCCGCGGGAGGGTCCTATGAGCAGTTCTTC.

This chain uses TRBV15 with TRBJ2-7; weak D call: TRBD1 (6 bases). V lost 8 bases and J 5 bases, leaving 13 bases between the germline ends. CDR1 and CDR2 (germline): LNHNV, YYDKDF (reference sequence). The CDR3 extends over 12 amino acids. CDR3 nucleotides: TGTGCCACCCGCGGGCCAGGGGACGAGCAGTACTTC. Protein product: CATRGPGDEQYF.

V is TRBV4-1 and J is TRBJ1-5; weak D call: TRBD1 (5 bases). Germline V CDR1 and CDR2: MGHRA, YSYEKL. The CDR3 length is 15 residues. The ends were cut back, 4 bases at V and 5 bases at J, with 15 bases in the middle. The chain's CDR3 is CASSLLLGGDQPQHF. For the CDR3, the DNA is TGCGCCAGCAGCCTACTCTTGGGGGGAGATCAGCCCCAGCATTTT.

This chain links TRBV5-3 with TRBJ2-5, with 9 bases matching TRBD1. The J call is doubtful: the DNA matches TRBJ2-7 better. TRBV5-3 is treated as an ORF (open reading frame) with a function not yet certain. This CDR3 contains 12 residues. CDR3 region: CAGPGQGCEQYF. CDR3 nucleotides: TGTGCCGGCCCGGGACAGGGATGCGAGCAGTACTTC.

This chain links TRBV12-5 with TRBJ2-3; 12 bases match TRBD2. Germline CDR1 and CDR2: LGHNT and FRNRAP. The CDR3 is 17 amino acids. The ends lost 0 bases at V and 8 bases at J; junction bases unmatched: 9. CDR3 protein: CASGLVGLAGYSGTQYF. The CDR3 DNA is TGTGCTAGTGGTTTGGTAGGACTAGCGGGGTACTCCGGTACGCAGTATTTT.

This rearrangement joins TRBV14 to TRBJ2-7; 11 positions match TRBD1. The germline gives CDR1 SGHDN, CDR2 FVKESK. CDR3 length: 14 amino acids. With V trimmed by 8 bases and J by 2 bases, 5 bases remained unmatched. The CDR3 DNA is TGTGCCAGCGCAACGGGACAGGGGGCCTACGAGCAGTACTTC. This codes for CASATGQGAYEQYF.

The chain couples TRBV27 to TRBJ2-7; D gene uncertain. The germline gives CDR1 MNHEY, CDR2 SMNVEV (reference sequence). Trimming removed 7 bases from V and 2 bases from J, with 12 bases in between. The CDR3 has 13 residues. CDR3 coding DNA: TGTGCCAGCACATCCTCGCGGACCTACGAGCAGTACTTC. Translated: CASTSSRTYEQYF.

The chain carries TRBV30 and TRBJ2-5; D possibly corresponds to TRBD2 (6 bases). The germline CDR1 and CDR2 sequences are GTSNPN and SVGIG (reference sequence). This CDR3 region has 14 residues. Trimming shortened V by 0 bases and J by 1 base, and 9 bases separated the two germline ends. The CDR3 coding sequence is TGTGCCTGGAGTGTACTAGCCCCCCAAGAGACCCAGTACTTC. It codes for CAWSVLAPQETQYF.

The rearrangement links TRBV4-2 to TRBJ1-4; 9 bases map to TRBD1. Germline assignment: CDR1 LGHNA and CDR2 YNFKEQ. The J segment lost 6 bases and the V segment lost 0 bases, leaving 8 bases of the junction unmatched. The CDR3 covers 17 residues. The CDR3 bases are TGTGCCAGCAGCCAAGAGCGATCCGGGACAGGGTATGAAAAACTGTTTTTT. Its translation is CASSQERSGTGYEKLFF.

The rearrangement uses TRBV12-5 and TRBJ1-5, with 7 bases matching TRBD1. Trimming removed 5 bases from V and 0 bases from J; junction bases left unmatched: 16. Germline-derived CDR1 and CDR2 are LGHNT and FRNRAP. The CDR3 sequence is 19 residues long. CDR3 nucleotides: TGTGCTAGTGGTACCAGATCGGGACAGCAAGGAGATAGCAATCAGCCCCAGCATTTT. Translating it yields CASGTRSGQQGDSNQPQHF.

V gene TRBV5-6 combines with J gene TRBJ2-7, with 7 positions matching TRBD1. Unmatched junction bases numbered 13, after V lost 2 bases and J lost 2 bases. CDR3 length: 17 amino acids. CDR1 is SGHDT and CDR2 is YYEEEE in the germline V gene. CDR3 sequence: CASSLRGGTVKTYEQYF. CDR3 bases: TGTGCCAGCAGCTTACGTGGTGGGACAGTCAAAACCTACGAGCAGTACTTC.

This chain connects TRBV4-2 to TRBJ2-3, with TRBD2 matching over 13 bases. J was trimmed by 3 bases and V by 4 bases; bases with no gene match: 13. The CDR3 has 19 amino acids. Germline CDR1 is LGHNA and CDR2 is YNFKEQ. CDR3 loop: CASSPLEWTSGGRTDTQYF. CDR3 in DNA: TGTGCCAGCAGCCCGCTGGAATGGACTAGCGGGGGCCGGACAGATACGCAGTATTTT.